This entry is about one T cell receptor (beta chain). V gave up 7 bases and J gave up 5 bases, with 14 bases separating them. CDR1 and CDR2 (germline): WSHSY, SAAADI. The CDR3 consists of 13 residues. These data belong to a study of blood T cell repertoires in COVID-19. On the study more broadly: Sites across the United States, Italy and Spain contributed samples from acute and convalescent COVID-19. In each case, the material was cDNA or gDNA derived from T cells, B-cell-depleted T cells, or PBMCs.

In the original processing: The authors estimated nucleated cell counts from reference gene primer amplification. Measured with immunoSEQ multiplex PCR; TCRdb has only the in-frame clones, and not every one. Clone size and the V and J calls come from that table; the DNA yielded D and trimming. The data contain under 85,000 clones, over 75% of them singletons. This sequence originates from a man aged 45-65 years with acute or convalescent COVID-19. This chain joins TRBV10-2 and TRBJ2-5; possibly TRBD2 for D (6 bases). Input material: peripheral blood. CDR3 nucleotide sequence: TGCGCCAGCACCTGGGACTCTCGGGAGACCCAGTACTTC. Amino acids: CASTWDSRETQYF.